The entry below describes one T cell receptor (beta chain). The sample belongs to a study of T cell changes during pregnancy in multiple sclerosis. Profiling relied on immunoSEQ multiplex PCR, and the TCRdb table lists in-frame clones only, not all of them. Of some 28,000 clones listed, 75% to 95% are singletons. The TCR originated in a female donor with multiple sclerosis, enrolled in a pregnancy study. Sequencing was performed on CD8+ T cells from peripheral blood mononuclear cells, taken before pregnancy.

The CDR3 bases are TGCAGCGTTCGACTAGCGGGGACCTACGAGCAGTACTTC. Protein: CSVRLAGTYEQYF. The rearrangement joins TRBV29-1 to TRBJ2-7; 11 nucleotides match TRBD2. V shed 5 bases, J shed 2 bases, and the junction held 2 bases outside the gene matches. The germline CDR1 and CDR2 sequences are SQVTM and ANQGSEA. The CDR3 extends over 13 amino acids.